Below, 7 T cell receptor beta chains from the same sample are listed, as sequenced in a study of blood T cell repertoires in COVID-19. The repertoire was sequenced with immunoSEQ multiplex PCR; TCRdb's copy has only in-frame clones and lacks some. This table has fewer than 300,000 clones, roughly 90% appearing once. Sequenced input: PBMCs or T cells enriched from blood (not recorded which). These receptors were collected from a young woman who had recovered from COVID-19.

CDR3 in DNA: TGCAGCGTTTCCAGGGGGCATGGAGACACTGAAGCTTTCTTT. Its translation is CSVSRGHGDTEAFF. The J gene is TRBJ1-1, the V gene TRBV29-1, with TRBD1 matching 8 bases. The CDR3 has 14 residues. V trimming: 5 bases; J trimming: 3 bases; junction bases outside the gene matches: 8. CDR1 and CDR2 (germline): SQVTM, ANQGSEA.

The V gene is TRBV5-4, the J gene TRBJ2-1; 13 nucleotides match TRBD2. The CDR3 length is 16 residues. Germline assignment: CDR1 SGHNT and CDR2 YYREEE (reference sequence). Unmatched junction bases numbered 4, after V lost 3 bases and J lost 4 bases. CDR3 amino acids: CASSSGLAGLYNEQFF. CDR3 DNA: TGTGCCAGCAGCTCGGGACTAGCGGGGCTGTACAATGAGCAGTTCTTC.

The chain has TRBV6-5 and TRBJ2-7; a weak D match, TRBD2 (5 bases). Germline V gene lookup returns CDR1 MNHEY and CDR2 SVGAGI. The V gene lost 5 bases and the J gene lost 7 bases, with 18 bases spanning the gap. The CDR3 spans 14 residues. The chain's CDR3 is CASSLDPVAREQYF. CDR3 nucleotide sequence: TGTGCCAGCAGTCTTGACCCGGTAGCGCGGGAGCAGTACTTC.

This sequence joins TRBV28 and TRBJ1-2; weak D call: TRBD1 (6 bases). This CDR3 is built from 13 residues. Germline V gene data show CDR1 as MDHEN and CDR2 as SYDVKM. V was shortened by 5 bases and J by 7 bases, with 14 bases between the two germline ends. The CDR3 nucleotides read TGTGCCAGCAGTCCCTACAGGGTGGGTGGCTACACCTTC. It encodes CASSPYRVGGYTF.

This clone was detected only once. The rearrangement uses TRBV11-1 and TRBJ1-1; 8 bases fit TRBD1. Germline values: CDR1 SGHAT, CDR2 FQDESV (reference sequence). With 5 bases clipped from V and 5 bases from J, the junction kept 10 bases outside the gene matches. The CDR3 is made up of 15 amino acids. For the CDR3, the DNA is TGTGCCAGCAGCCCTAGGACAGGGTCGGGAACTGAAGCTTTCTTT. Translation: CASSPRTGSGTEAFF.

The rearrangement joins TRBV4-3 to TRBJ2-7, with 10 bases matching TRBD1. Germline-derived CDR1 and CDR2 are LGHNA and YSLEER. With V trimmed by 0 bases and J by 6 bases, 11 bases remained unmatched. This CDR3 is built from 17 residues. CDR3 in DNA: TGCGCCAGCAGCCAAGACCCCCGGGGGACAGGGGATAGCGAGCAGTACTTC. Its protein product is CASSQDPRGTGDSEQYF.

The chain has TRBV9 and TRBJ1-6; no firm D call. The CDR3 is 16 residues long. The V end was cut by 0 bases, the J end by 10 bases, with 17 bases between. CDR1 and CDR2 (germline): SGDLS, YYNGEE. Here the CDR3 DNA reads TGTGCCAGCAGCGTAGGAGGGCCGAGGGAGGAATCACCCCTCCACTTT. Its translation is CASSVGGPREESPLHF.